This T cell receptor (beta chain) was identified during a study of blood T cell repertoires in COVID-19. About the research overall: Sources were T cells, B-cell-depleted T cells, or PBMCs; the material itself was cDNA or gDNA.

Everyone who took part was 18 to 89 years old, and they came from 24 US areas. Grouping used clinical history reported by participants in a survey and questionnaire. Germline lookup yields CDR1 MNHEY and CDR2 SMNVEV (reference sequence). The CDR3 contains 12 residues. Trimming stripped 6 bases from V and 2 bases from J, with 4 bases between. In the study's own analysis: Reference gene primer amplification yielded estimated nucleated cell counts. TCRdb's table, derived via immunoSEQ multiplex PCR, lists solely in-frame clones and lacks some. The V and J calls and the clone size are those of that table, but D and trimming were determined from the DNA. This table has fewer than 350,000 clones, just under 90% appearing once.

The receptor was isolated from a woman under 40 with acute COVID-19. This chain joins TRBV27 and TRBJ2-2; D is uncertain. Material: PBMCs or T cells enriched from blood (not recorded which). For the CDR3, the DNA is TGTGCCAGCAGCTTTAACACCGGGGAGCTGTTTTTT. Translating gives CASSFNTGELFF.